Described below is a single T cell receptor (beta chain) sequence and its context. Its target is not known. This sample stems from a study of identical twins. Study conclusions and caveats: Beta out-of-frame sequences displayed a weaker excess of sharing between twins. In drawing conclusions, the study used cross-sectional statistical analysis and did not follow the same donors.

TCRdb re-called the 5' RACE reads with MiXCR, one entry per CDR3 protein. Of some 460,000 distinct CDR3 sequences listed, over 12% are singletons. This sample also appeared in a second study, on yellow fever vaccine responses in identical twins.

The clonotype was recovered from a woman in her late teens or twenties in good health. The specimen sequenced was CD4+ T cells sorted from blood.

The CDR3 nucleotides read TGCAGTGCTAGGCTCCCGAACGGGGGGGTAAAAGAGACCCAGTACTTC. This gives the protein CSARLPNGGVKETQYF. The chain employs TRBV20-1 and TRBJ2-5, with 8 bases matching TRBD2. The CDR3 covers 16 residues. The trim removed 3 bases at V and 3 bases at J, leaving 12 bases unmatched. Germline values: CDR1 DFQATT, CDR2 SNEGSKA (reference sequence).